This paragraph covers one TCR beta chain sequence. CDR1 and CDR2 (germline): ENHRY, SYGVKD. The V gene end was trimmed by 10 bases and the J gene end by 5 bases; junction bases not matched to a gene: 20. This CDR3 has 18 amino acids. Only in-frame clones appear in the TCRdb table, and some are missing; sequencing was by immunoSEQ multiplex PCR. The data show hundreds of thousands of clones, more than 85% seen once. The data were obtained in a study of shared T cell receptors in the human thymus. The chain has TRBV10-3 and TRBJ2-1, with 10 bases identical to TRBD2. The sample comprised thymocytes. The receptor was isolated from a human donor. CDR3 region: CATSGTSEPRGHNNEQFF. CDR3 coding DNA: TGTGCCACCTCGGGGACTAGCGAGCCGAGGGGGCACAACAATGAGCAGTTCTTC.